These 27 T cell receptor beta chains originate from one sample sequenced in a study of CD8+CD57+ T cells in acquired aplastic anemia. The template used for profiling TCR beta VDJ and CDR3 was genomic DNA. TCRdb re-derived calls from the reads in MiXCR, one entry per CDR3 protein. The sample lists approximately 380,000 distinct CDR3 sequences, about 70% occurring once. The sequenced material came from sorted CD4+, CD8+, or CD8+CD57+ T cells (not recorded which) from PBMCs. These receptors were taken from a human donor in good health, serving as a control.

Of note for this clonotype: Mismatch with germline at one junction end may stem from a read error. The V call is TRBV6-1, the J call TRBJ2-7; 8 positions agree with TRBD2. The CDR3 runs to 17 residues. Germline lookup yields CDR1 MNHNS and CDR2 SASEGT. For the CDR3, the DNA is TGTGCCATCAGTTCGGGGGGGTGGTGGGACAAAACCTACGAGCAGTACTTC. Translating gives CAISSGGWWDKTYEQYF.

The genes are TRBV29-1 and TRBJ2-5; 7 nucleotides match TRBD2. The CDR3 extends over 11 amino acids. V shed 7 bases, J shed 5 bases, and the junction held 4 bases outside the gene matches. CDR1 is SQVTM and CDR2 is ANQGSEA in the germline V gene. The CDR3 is CSGAGEETQYF. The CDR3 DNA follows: TGCAGCGGTGCGGGGGAGGAGACCCAGTACTTC.

The CDR3 DNA is TGTGCCAGCAGCCAAGACAGGGTCAACGGGCAGTACTTC. It codes for CASSQDRVNGQYF. This chain connects TRBV7-3 to TRBJ2-7; 7 bases agree with TRBD1. Per the germline V gene, CDR1 is SGHTA and CDR2 is FQGTGA. V trimming: 5 bases; J trimming: 9 bases; junction bases outside the gene matches: 10. The CDR3 covers 13 residues.

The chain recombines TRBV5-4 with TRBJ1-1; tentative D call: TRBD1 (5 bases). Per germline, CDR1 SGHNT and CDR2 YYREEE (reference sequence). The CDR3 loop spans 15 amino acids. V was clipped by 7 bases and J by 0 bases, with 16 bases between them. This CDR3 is CASGSDGQMNTEAFF. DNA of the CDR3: TGTGCCAGCGGCTCGGACGGACAAATGAACACTGAAGCTTTCTTT.

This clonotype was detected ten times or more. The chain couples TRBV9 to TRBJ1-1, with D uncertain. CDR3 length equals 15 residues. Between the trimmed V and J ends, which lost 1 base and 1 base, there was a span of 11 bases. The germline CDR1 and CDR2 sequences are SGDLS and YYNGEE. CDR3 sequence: CASSVQTATNTEAFF. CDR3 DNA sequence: TGTGCCAGCAGCGTACAAACAGCTACGAACACTGAAGCTTTCTTT.

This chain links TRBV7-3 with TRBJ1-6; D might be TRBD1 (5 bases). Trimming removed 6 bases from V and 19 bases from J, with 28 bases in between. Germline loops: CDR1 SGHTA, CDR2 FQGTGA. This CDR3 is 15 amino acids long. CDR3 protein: CASRRGTDTGALFHF. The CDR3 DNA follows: TGTGCCAGCAGGAGGGGAACGGACACCGGGGCGCTGTTTCACTTT.

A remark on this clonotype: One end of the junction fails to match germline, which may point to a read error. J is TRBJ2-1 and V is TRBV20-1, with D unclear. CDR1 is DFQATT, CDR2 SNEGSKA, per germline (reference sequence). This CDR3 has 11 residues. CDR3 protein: CSASGLFGNVF. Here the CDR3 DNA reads TGCAGTGCTAGCGGGCTTTTCGGCAATGTCTTC.

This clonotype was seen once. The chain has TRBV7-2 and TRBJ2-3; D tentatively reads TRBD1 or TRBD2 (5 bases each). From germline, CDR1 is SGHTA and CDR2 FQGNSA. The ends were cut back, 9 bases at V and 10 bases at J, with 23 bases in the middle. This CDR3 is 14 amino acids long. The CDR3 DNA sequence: TGTGCCAGTAGCCCCGGGACGGGGAACGATGCGCAGTATTTT. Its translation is CASSPGTGNDAQYF.

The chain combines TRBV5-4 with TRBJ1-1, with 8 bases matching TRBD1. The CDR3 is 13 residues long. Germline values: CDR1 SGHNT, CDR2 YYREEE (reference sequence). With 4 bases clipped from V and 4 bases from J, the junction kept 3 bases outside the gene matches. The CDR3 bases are TGTGCCAGCAGCCAGGGGGCGACCACTGAAGCTTTCTTT. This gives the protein CASSQGATTEAFF.

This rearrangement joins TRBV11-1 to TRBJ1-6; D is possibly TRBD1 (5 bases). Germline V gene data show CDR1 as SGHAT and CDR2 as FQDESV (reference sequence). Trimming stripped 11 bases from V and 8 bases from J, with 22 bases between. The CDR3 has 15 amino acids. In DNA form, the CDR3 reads TGTGCCTCCAGCCAGGGACTGGACGGGGATTCACCCCTCCACTTT. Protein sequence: CASSQGLDGDSPLHF.

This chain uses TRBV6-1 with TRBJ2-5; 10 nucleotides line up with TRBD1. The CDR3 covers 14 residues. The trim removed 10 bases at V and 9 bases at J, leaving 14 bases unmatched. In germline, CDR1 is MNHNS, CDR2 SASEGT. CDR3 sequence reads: CATSLGTGDQPQYF. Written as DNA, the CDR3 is TGTGCCACGTCCCTCGGGACAGGGGATCAGCCCCAGTACTTC.

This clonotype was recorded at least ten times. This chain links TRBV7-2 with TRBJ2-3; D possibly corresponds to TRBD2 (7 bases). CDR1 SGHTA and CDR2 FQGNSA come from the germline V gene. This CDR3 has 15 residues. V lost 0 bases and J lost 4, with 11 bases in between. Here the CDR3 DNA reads TGTGCCAGCAGCTTAGCGGGGGGGCCCCCAGATACGCAGTATTTT. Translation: CASSLAGGPPDTQYF.

The CDR3 region is CASSHTGETQYF. CDR3 in DNA: TGCGCCAGCAGCCATACGGGGGAGACCCAGTACTTC. This chain links TRBV4-1 with TRBJ2-5; a weak D match, TRBD2 (5 bases). Trimming stripped 3 bases from V and 5 bases from J, with 7 bases between. CDR1 is MGHRA, CDR2 YSYEKL, per germline. The CDR3 runs 12 residues.

DNA of the CDR3: TGTGCCTGGACACTCGACAGCAATCAGCCCCAGCATTTT. Translating gives CAWTLDSNQPQHF. The rearrangement links TRBV30 to TRBJ1-5; no definite D call. CDR3 size: 13 residues. The V end was cut by 4 bases, the J end by 1 base, with 8 bases between. In germline, CDR1 is GTSNPN, CDR2 SVGIG (reference sequence).

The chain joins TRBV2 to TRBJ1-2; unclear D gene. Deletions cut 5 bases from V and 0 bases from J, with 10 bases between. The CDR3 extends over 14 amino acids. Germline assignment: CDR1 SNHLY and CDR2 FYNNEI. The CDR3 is CASSFQPANYGYTF. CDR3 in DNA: TGTGCCAGCAGTTTTCAGCCTGCTAACTATGGCTACACCTTC.

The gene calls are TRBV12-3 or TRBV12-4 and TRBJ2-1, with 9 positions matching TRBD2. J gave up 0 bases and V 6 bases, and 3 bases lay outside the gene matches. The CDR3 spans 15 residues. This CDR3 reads CASSQAGGSYNEQFF. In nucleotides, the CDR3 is TGTGCCAGCAGCCAAGCGGGGGGCTCCTACAATGAGCAGTTCTTC.

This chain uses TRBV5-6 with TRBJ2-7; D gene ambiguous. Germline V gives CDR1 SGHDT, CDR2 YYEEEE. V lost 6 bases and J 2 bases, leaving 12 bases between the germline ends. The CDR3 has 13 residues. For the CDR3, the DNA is TGTGCCAGCAACTATCGCGAAGCCTACGAGCAGTACTTC. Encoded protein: CASNYREAYEQYF.

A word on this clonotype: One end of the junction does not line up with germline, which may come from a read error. The CDR3 loop is CAWSLTSGGPDTRCF. In DNA form, the CDR3 reads TGTGCCTGGAGCTTAACTAGCGGGGGGCCAGATACGCGGTGTTTT. The chain is built from TRBV30 and TRBJ2-3, with 12 nucleotides matching TRBD2. The CDR3 totals 15 residues. Germline loops: CDR1 GTSNPN, CDR2 SVGIG (reference sequence).

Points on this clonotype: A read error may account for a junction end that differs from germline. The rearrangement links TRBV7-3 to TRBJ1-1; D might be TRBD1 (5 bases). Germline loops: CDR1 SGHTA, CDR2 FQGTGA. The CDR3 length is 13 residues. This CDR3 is CASSRGGTTEALF. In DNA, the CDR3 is TGCGCCAGCAGCCGGGGGGGTACCACTGAAGCTCTCTTT.

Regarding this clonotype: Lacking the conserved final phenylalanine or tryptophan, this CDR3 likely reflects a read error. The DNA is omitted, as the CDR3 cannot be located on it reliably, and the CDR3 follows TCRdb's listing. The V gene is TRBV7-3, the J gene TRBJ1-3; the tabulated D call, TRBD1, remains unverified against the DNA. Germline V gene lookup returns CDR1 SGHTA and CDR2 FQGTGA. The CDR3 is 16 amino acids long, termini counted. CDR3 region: CASSFSSGNAGYTVQC.

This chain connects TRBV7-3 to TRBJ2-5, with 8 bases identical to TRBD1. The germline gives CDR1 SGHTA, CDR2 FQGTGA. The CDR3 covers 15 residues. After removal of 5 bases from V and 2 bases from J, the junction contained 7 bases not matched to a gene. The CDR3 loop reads CASSPWTGPQETQYF. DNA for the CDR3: TGTGCCAGCAGCCCCTGGACAGGGCCACAAGAGACCCAGTACTTC.

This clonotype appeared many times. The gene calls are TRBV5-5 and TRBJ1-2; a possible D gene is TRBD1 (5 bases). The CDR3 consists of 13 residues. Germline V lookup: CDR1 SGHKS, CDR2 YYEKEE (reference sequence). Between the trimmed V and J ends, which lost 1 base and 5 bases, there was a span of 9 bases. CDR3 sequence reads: CASSLPGPYGYTF. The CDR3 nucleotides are TGTGCCAGCAGCTTGCCGGGACCTTATGGCTACACCTTC. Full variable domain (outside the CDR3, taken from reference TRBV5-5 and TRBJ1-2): DAGVTQSPTHLIKTRGQQVTLRCSPISGHKSVSWYQQVLGQGPQFIFQYYEKEERGRGNFPDRFSARQFPNYSSELNVNALLLGDSALYLCASSLPGPYGYTFGSGTRLTVV.

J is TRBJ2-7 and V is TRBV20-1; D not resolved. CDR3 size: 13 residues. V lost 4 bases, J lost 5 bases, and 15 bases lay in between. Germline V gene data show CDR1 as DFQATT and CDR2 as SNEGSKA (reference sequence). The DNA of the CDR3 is TGCAGTGCTACACCGCCAGTTCACGACGAGCAGTACTTC. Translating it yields CSATPPVHDEQYF.

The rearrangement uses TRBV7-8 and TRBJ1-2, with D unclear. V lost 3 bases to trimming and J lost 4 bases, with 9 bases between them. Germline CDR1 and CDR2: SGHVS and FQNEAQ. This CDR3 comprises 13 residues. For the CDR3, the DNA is TGTGCCAGCAGCTTTGAGCCGTTCTATGGCTACACCTTC. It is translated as CASSFEPFYGYTF.

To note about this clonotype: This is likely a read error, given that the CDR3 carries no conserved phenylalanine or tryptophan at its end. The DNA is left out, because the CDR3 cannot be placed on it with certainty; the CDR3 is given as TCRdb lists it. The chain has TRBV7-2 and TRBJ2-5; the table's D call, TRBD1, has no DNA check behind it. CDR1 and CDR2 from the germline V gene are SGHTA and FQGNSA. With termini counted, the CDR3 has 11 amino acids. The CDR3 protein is CASSIVGTENS.

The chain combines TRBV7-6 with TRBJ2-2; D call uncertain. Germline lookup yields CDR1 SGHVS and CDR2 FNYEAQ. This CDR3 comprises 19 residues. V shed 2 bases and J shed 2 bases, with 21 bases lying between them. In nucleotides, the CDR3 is TGTGCCAGCAGCTTACGGCCCCCCTCGACTCCCTTAAACACCGGGGAGCTGTTTTTT. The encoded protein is CASSLRPPSTPLNTGELFF.

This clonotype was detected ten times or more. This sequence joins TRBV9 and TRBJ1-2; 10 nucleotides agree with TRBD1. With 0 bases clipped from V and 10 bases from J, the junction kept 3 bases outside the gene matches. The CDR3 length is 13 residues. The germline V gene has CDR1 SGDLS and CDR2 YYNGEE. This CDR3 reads CASSVGTGGFYTF. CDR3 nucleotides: TGTGCCAGCAGCGTAGGGACAGGGGGTTTCTACACCTTC.